These 8 T cell receptor beta chains were sequenced from one sample in a study of Graves' ophthalmopathy and Graves' hyperthyroidism. Investigators amplified TCR beta CDR3 regions from RNA transcripts. The workflow started with a first-round RT-PCR run with HTBI primers and then moved on to a second-round multiplex PCR. MiXCR, run by TCRdb on the multiplex PCR reads, gives a single entry per CDR3 protein. The sample contains about half a million distinct CDR3 sequences, under 15% of which appear only once. The sample consisted of blood. The receptors come from a young woman with Graves' ophthalmopathy.

This clonotype showed up many times. The V and J genes are TRBV20-1 and TRBJ2-7, with D perhaps TRBD1 (5 bases). Germline CDR1 and CDR2: DFQATT and SNEGSKA (reference sequence). The CDR3 runs 17 residues. The V end lost 1 base, the J end lost 1 base, and 20 bases lay between the germline ends. CDR3 sequence reads: CSARAPQMRQGSYEQYF. The DNA for the CDR3 is TGCAGTGCTAGAGCCCCTCAAATGAGGCAGGGATCCTACGAGCAGTACTTC.

This clonotype was counted between two and nine times. The J gene is TRBJ1-1, the V gene TRBV5-1, with a tentative D call TRBD1 (5 bases). The CDR3 sequence is 14 residues long. V was trimmed by 3 bases and J by 5 bases, leaving 14 bases between them. CDR1 and CDR2 from the germline V gene are SGHRS and YFSETQ. CDR3 loop: CASSSQGKETEAFF. CDR3 DNA sequence: TGCGCCAGCAGCTCTCAGGGAAAAGAAACTGAAGCTTTCTTT.

In its sample, this clonotype was seen many times. The chain links TRBV28 to TRBJ2-4; unclear D gene. The V end lost 9 bases, the J end lost 0 bases, and 12 bases lay between the germline ends. CDR1 and CDR2 (germline): MDHEN, SYDVKM. The CDR3 spans 14 residues. In DNA, the CDR3 is TGTGCCAGTACCCAAACTAAAGCCAAAAACATTCAGTACTTC. It yields the protein CASTQTKAKNIQYF.

This clonotype was recorded at least ten times. CDR3 region: CASSPGAASNQPQHF. CDR3 DNA: TGCGCCAGCAGCCCAGGGGCGGCCAGCAATCAGCCCCAGCATTTT. V and J are TRBV4-1 and TRBJ1-5, with a possible D match to TRBD1 (6 bases). The V and J ends lost 4 bases and 1 base respectively, with 11 bases between them. Per the germline V gene, CDR1 is MGHRA and CDR2 is YSYEKL. The CDR3 is 15 amino acids.

This clonotype appeared many times. V gene TRBV30 combines with J gene TRBJ2-7; 7 nucleotides match TRBD1. Germline V gene lookup returns CDR1 GTSNPN and CDR2 SVGIG (reference sequence). The CDR3 covers 13 residues. V was pared by 4 bases and J by 0 bases, with 3 bases of the junction left unmatched. This CDR3 reads CAWTRDSSYEQYF. For the CDR3, the DNA is TGTGCCTGGACACGGGACAGCTCCTACGAGCAGTACTTC.

The CDR3 DNA follows: TGTGCCACCAGCAGAGAGGGGACGGAGATCGAGCAGTACTTC. Protein product: CATSREGTEIEQYF. The V gene is TRBV15, the J gene TRBJ2-7; D is tentatively TRBD1 or TRBD2 (5 bases each). The V end lost 0 bases, the J end lost 6 bases, and 12 bases lay between the germline ends. The CDR3 contains 14 residues. CDR1 is LNHNV and CDR2 is YYDKDF in the germline V gene (reference sequence).

This clonotype ranks as medium-sized. The chain carries TRBV6-5 and TRBJ2-7, with 8 bases matching TRBD2. This CDR3 spans 15 amino acids. The ends lost 6 bases at V and 7 bases at J; junction bases unmatched: 14. Germline assignment: CDR1 MNHEY and CDR2 SVGAGI. This chain's CDR3 is CASSTNPDGGEEQYF. CDR3 nucleotides: TGTGCCAGCAGCACCAACCCGGACGGGGGGGAAGAGCAGTACTTC.

In its sample, this clonotype was seen many times. An end of the junction differs from the germline gene, which may be a read error. The chain uses TRBV7-2 and TRBJ1-1; D is unclear. The germline V gene has CDR1 SGHTA and CDR2 FQGNSA. This CDR3 spans 18 amino acids. CDR3 DNA: TGTGCCAGCAGCTTAAAGGCGGTTTCCCCGACGCCGAACACTGAAGCTTCCTTT. It specifies CASSLKAVSPTPNTEASF.